One sample yielded the 6 T cell receptor beta chains listed below, sequenced in a study of immune characteristics of hereditary and idiopathic chronic pancreatitis. This table comes from immunoSEQ multiplex PCR, and its TCRdb copy is limited to in-frame clones, with some not included. The repertoire holds about 9,400 clones, with around 79% as singletons. Chronic pancreatitis tissue was collected during total pancreatectomy with islet autotransplantation. Sequenced sample: pancreas tissue with idiopathic chronic pancreatitis. The source is a human donor with chronic pancreatitis.

The rearrangement uses TRBV7-8 and TRBJ2-3; unclear D gene. CDR3 length: 18 amino acids. V was cut by 0 bases and J by 4 bases, with 20 bases left in between. Germline loops: CDR1 SGHVS, CDR2 FQNEAQ. CDR3 sequence: CASSLARGVFGPSDTQYF. CDR3 DNA: TGTGCCAGCAGCTTAGCCCGTGGGGTTTTTGGTCCTTCAGATACGCAGTATTTT.

In its sample, this clone was seen once. This chain joins TRBV7-3 and TRBJ2-3; the D is unclear. Deletions cut 1 base from V and 3 bases from J, with 5 bases between. CDR1 and CDR2 (germline): SGHTA, FQGTGA. The CDR3 spans 13 residues. CDR3 DNA sequence: TGTGCCAGCAGCTTAAAGGGTACAGATACGCAGTATTTT. Translating it yields CASSLKGTDTQYF.

This clone is a singleton in its sample. The rearrangement uses TRBV2 and TRBJ1-5, with TRBD1 as a possible D gene (6 bases). The V gene's germline CDR1 is SNHLY and CDR2 FYNNEI. V lost 6 bases and J 5 bases, leaving 14 bases between the germline ends. CDR3 length: 14 residues. The CDR3 loop is CASSQQGNDQPQHF. In nucleotides, the CDR3 is TGTGCCAGCAGCCAACAGGGTAATGATCAGCCCCAGCATTTT.

This clone showed up just a few times. V and J are TRBV4-3 and TRBJ1-2; weak D call: TRBD1 (6 bases). Per the germline V gene, CDR1 is LGHNA and CDR2 is YSLEER. The CDR3 consists of 14 residues. The ends were cut back, 0 bases at V and 5 bases at J, with 10 bases in the middle. CDR3 amino acids: CASSQDFGQYGYTF. CDR3 DNA: TGCGCCAGCAGCCAAGATTTTGGACAGTATGGCTACACCTTC.

The rearrangement uses TRBV7-8 and TRBJ1-2; perhaps TRBD1 as D (5 bases). The CDR3 totals 19 residues. In germline, CDR1 is SGHVS, CDR2 FQNEAQ. V was pared by 1 base and J by 2 bases, with 23 bases between. The CDR3 coding sequence is TGTGCCAGCAGCTTAGAAATCGTTGGTTGGGGCAGCAAAAACTATGGCTACACCTTC. This translates into CASSLEIVGWGSKNYGYTF.

The chain has TRBV5-4 and TRBJ2-7; 7 bases align to TRBD1. V lost 4 bases to trimming and J lost 0 bases; unmatched junction nucleotides: 7. Germline CDR1 is SGHNT and CDR2 is YYREEE (reference sequence). This CDR3 region has 15 residues. This CDR3 is CASSTETGNSYEQYV. Here the CDR3 DNA reads TGTGCCAGCAGCACAGAGACAGGGAACTCCTACGAGCAGTACGTC.